This T cell receptor (beta chain) was documented in a study of blood T cell repertoires in COVID-19. Using immunoSEQ multiplex PCR, the repertoire was profiled, and TCRdb retains in-frame clones only, with some absent. The sample contains some 290,000 clones, approximately 89% of which appear only once. Trimming pared 3 bases from V and 7 bases from J, leaving 17 bases between. Per germline, CDR1 SGHRS and CDR2 YFSETQ. The CDR3 is made up of 15 amino acids. Source material: peripheral blood. The V call is TRBV5-1, the J call TRBJ2-1; maybe TRBD1 (6 bases). The sequence came from a young woman with COVID-19, enrolled during active disease. As DNA, the CDR3 is TGCGCCAGCAGCTCAGGGGAGCTCGCGACAAATGAGCAGTTCTTC. Protein: CASSSGELATNEQFF.